Sequencing of this T cell receptor beta chain was carried out in a study of blood T cells in healthy people across ages. Overall study findings and caveats: The donors' CMV status was not determined, possibly confounding changes in expanded clonotypes. A strong correlation was found between TCR beta diversity and the percentage of naive T cells. Per million T cells, the diversity of TCR beta decreased roughly linearly as age advanced.

About this clonotype: Its antigen is undetermined.

Combining a sample-barcoded 5' primer with a J-beta primer mix, a second PCR ran for roughly 7 to 11 cycles. TCRdb itself ran the 5' RACE reads through MiXCR, one entry per CDR3 protein. The sample includes about 680,000 distinct CDR3 sequences, 49% of them seen just once. The germline gives CDR1 SGHAT, CDR2 FQDESV (reference sequence). The CDR3 is 13 amino acids. V lost 5 bases and J lost 3, with 11 bases in between. The receptor was derived from an older woman in good health. The V and J genes are TRBV11-1 and TRBJ2-7, with a possible D match to TRBD1 (6 bases). Material for sequencing was blood. The CDR3 coding sequence is TGTGCCAGCAGCCTCAGACAGGTCTACGAGCAGTACTTC. This sequence encodes CASSLRQVYEQYF.